The 14 T cell receptor beta chains listed next were all sequenced from one sample in a study of technical replicates of blood from a handful of donors. Produced via immunoSEQ multiplex PCR; TCRdb's table is partial and in-frame only. Here the sample spans tens of thousands of clones, around 93% being singletons. Material for sequencing was PBMCs. The receptor source for this set is a human donor in good health. Some clones in this sample may be carry-over from other donors' samples.

V is TRBV5-8 and J is TRBJ1-2; unclear D gene. The CDR3 contains 12 residues. The germline V gene encodes CDR1 SGHTS and CDR2 YDEGEE. The CDR3 region has the DNA TGTACCCGCGGCGTGGGCGGCTATGGCTACACCTTC. Translated: CTRGVGGYGYTF.

This clone was counted a single time. V usage is TRBV27 and J usage is TRBJ1-1; 9 nucleotides line up with TRBD1. Germline assignment: CDR1 MNHEY and CDR2 SMNVEV (reference sequence). The CDR3 consists of 16 residues. V dropped 3 bases and J dropped 4; count of bases not matched to a gene: 9. The CDR3 bases are TGTGCCAGCAGTTTGGACAGGGGTGTTTTCGGCACTGAAGCTTTCTTT. Its protein product is CASSLDRGVFGTEAFF.

The chain employs TRBV4-3 and TRBJ1-1; tentatively, D is TRBD1 (6 bases). Germline CDR1 reads LGHNA; CDR2 reads YSLEER. V was cut by 6 bases and J by 0 bases, with 14 bases left in between. CDR3 length: 15 residues. CDR3 region: CASSRQVNMNTEAFF. Written as DNA, the CDR3 is TGCGCCAGCAGTAGACAGGTAAACATGAACACTGAAGCTTTCTTT.

The chain links TRBV9 to TRBJ1-4; no clear D gene. V lost 0 bases to trimming and J lost 8 bases, with 11 bases between them. The CDR3 runs to 14 residues. Germline assignment: CDR1 SGDLS and CDR2 YYNGEE. CDR3 nucleotide sequence: TGTGCCAGCAGCGTAGATGATGGGCCCGAAAAACTGTTTTTT. It codes for CASSVDDGPEKLFF.

The V call is TRBV4-1, the J call TRBJ1-2, with 8 nucleotides matching TRBD1. Trimming cost V 5 bases and J 2 bases; bases outside gene matches: 10. From germline, CDR1 is MGHRA and CDR2 YSYEKL. The CDR3 is made up of 16 amino acids. The CDR3 sequence: CASSVQQGVGNYGYTF. DNA of the CDR3: TGCGCCAGCAGCGTACAACAGGGGGTGGGGAACTATGGCTACACCTTC.

The chain uses TRBV6-1 and TRBJ2-7; D is possibly TRBD1 (5 bases). CDR3 size: 12 residues. Trimming left V 5 bases short and J 4 bases short, with 9 bases between. Germline V gives CDR1 MNHNS, CDR2 SASEGT. The CDR3 reads CASSRGGYEQYF. The DNA of the CDR3 is TGTGCCAGCAGTAGGGGTGGGTACGAGCAGTACTTC.

The chain links TRBV5-6 to TRBJ2-5; the D gene is possibly TRBD2 (6 bases). This CDR3 comprises 13 residues. V was pared by 1 base and J by 4 bases, with 8 bases between. The V gene's germline CDR1 is SGHDT and CDR2 YYEEEE. The CDR3 nucleotides are TGTGCCAGCAGCTTGTACGGGAGAGAGACCCAGTACTTC. Amino acid sequence: CASSLYGRETQYF.

The chain uses TRBV7-3 and TRBJ2-1, with 7 bases that match TRBD1. This CDR3 has 15 residues. The V and J ends lost 4 bases and 4 bases, in that order; junction bases with no gene match: 7. CDR1 SGHTA and CDR2 FQGTGA come from the germline V gene. The CDR3: CASSSSGGTYNEQFF. The DNA for the CDR3 is TGTGCCAGCAGCTCATCAGGGGGAACGTACAATGAGCAGTTCTTC. Full variable domain (rest looked up from reference TRBV7-3 and TRBJ2-1): GAGVSQTPSNKVTEKGKYVELRCDPISGHTALYWYRQSLGQGPEFLIYFQGTGAADDSGLPNDRFFAVRPEGSVSTLKIQRTERGDSAVYLCASSSSGGTYNEQFFGPGTRLTVL.

V and J are TRBV5-1 and TRBJ2-5; TRBD2 matches at 10 bases. J lost 5 bases, V lost 0 bases, and 10 bases had no gene match. Germline V gene lookup returns CDR1 SGHRS and CDR2 YFSETQ. The CDR3 sequence is 17 residues long. This chain's CDR3 is CASSLAASGGQKETQYF. The CDR3 nucleotides are TGCGCCAGCAGCTTGGCTGCTAGCGGGGGCCAAAAGGAGACCCAGTACTTC.

This rearrangement joins TRBV7-2 to TRBJ2-7; possible D gene TRBD1, 6 bases. The ends were cut back, 5 bases at V and 6 bases at J, with 14 bases in the middle. Germline loops: CDR1 SGHTA, CDR2 FQGNSA. The CDR3 loop spans 13 amino acids. The DNA for the CDR3 is TGTGCCAGCAGCAACAGGGTAGTGGGCGAGCAGTACTTC. Translating gives CASSNRVVGEQYF.

CDR3 in DNA: TGTGCCAGTAATGAGGACGGGGAGCTGTTTTTT. Translation: CASNEDGELFF. The gene calls are TRBV19 and TRBJ2-2; D is unclear. Germline V gene lookup returns CDR1 LNHDA and CDR2 SQIVND (reference sequence). CDR3 length equals 11 residues. The V gene lost 7 bases and the J gene lost 7 bases, with 7 bases spanning the gap.

The rearrangement links TRBV18 to TRBJ1-5; the D is unclear. The CDR3 is 16 amino acids. Trimming shortened V by 6 bases and J by 7 bases, and 22 bases separated the two germline ends. Germline CDR1 is KGHSH and CDR2 is LQKENI. The CDR3 DNA reads as TGTGCCAGCTCCCCCCGGATGGCGGAGGCTGCCCAGCCCCAGCATTTT. Protein sequence: CASSPRMAEAAQPQHF. Full variable domain (rest looked up from reference TRBV18 and TRBJ1-5): NAGVMQNPRHLVRRRGQEARLRCSPMKGHSHVYWYRQLPEEGLKFMVYLQKENIIDESGMPKERFSAEFPKEGPSILRIQQVVRGDSAAYFCASSPRMAEAAQPQHFGDGTRLSIL.

This rearrangement joins TRBV7-7 to TRBJ2-7; no definite D call. The CDR3 is made up of 13 amino acids. The germline V gene has CDR1 SSHAT and CDR2 FNYEAQ (reference sequence). Between the trimmed V and J ends, which lost 5 bases and 0 bases, there was a span of 8 bases. The CDR3 nucleotides read TGTGCCAGCAGCGTTTCTAGCTCCTACGAGCAGTACTTC. Encoded protein: CASSVSSSYEQYF.

The chain is built from TRBV6-6 and TRBJ2-7; 7 nucleotides align to TRBD1. With 6 bases clipped from V and 0 bases from J, the junction kept 5 bases outside the gene matches. Germline V gives CDR1 MNHNY, CDR2 SVGAGI (reference sequence). This CDR3 region has 14 residues. The CDR3 region is CASSLGQISYEQYF. DNA for the CDR3: TGTGCCAGCAGCTTGGGACAGATCTCCTACGAGCAGTACTTC.